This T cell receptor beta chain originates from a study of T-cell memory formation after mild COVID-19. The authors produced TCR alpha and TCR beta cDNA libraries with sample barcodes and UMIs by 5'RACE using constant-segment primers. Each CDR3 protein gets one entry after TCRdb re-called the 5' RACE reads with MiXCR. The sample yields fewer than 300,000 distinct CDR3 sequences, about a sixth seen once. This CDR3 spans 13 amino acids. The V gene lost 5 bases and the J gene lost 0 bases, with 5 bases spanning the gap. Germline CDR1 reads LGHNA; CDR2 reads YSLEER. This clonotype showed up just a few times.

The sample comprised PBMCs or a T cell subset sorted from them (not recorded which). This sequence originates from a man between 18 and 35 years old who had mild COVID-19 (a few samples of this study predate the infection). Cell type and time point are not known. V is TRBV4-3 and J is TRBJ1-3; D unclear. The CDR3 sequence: CASSDNSGNTIYF. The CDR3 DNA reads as TGCGCCAGCAGCGACAACTCTGGAAACACCATATATTTT.